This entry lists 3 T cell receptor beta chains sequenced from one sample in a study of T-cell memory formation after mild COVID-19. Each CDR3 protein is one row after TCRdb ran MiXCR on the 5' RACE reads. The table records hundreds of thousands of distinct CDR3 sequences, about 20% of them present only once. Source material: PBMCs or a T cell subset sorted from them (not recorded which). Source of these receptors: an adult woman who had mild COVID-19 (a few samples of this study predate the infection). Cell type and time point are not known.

CDR3 residues: CASSTVLIATEAFF. The DNA for the CDR3 is TGTGCCAGTAGTACCGTTCTAATAGCGACTGAAGCTTTCTTT. J is TRBJ1-1 and V is TRBV19; D is unclear. Germline CDR1 is LNHDA and CDR2 is SQIVND (reference sequence). The CDR3 spans 14 residues. Trimming shortened V by 4 bases and J by 5 bases, and 14 bases separated the two germline ends.

The CDR3 is CASSPQGTSGGETQYF. The DNA of the CDR3 is TGTGCCAGCAGCCCTCAGGGGACTAGCGGGGGTGAGACCCAGTACTTC. This sequence joins TRBV7-8 and TRBJ2-5; 14 nucleotides match TRBD2. CDR3 length: 16 residues. Germline loops: CDR1 SGHVS, CDR2 FQNEAQ. J gave up 5 bases and V 5 bases, and 7 bases lay outside the gene matches.

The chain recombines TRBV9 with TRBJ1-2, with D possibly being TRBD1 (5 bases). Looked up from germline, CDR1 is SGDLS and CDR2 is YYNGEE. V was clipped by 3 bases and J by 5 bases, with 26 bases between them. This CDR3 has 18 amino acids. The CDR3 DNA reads TGTGCCAGCAGCGGAATCCGGGACTCACCTTCTCTTAGGTATGGCTACACCTTC. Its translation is CASSGIRDSPSLRYGYTF.